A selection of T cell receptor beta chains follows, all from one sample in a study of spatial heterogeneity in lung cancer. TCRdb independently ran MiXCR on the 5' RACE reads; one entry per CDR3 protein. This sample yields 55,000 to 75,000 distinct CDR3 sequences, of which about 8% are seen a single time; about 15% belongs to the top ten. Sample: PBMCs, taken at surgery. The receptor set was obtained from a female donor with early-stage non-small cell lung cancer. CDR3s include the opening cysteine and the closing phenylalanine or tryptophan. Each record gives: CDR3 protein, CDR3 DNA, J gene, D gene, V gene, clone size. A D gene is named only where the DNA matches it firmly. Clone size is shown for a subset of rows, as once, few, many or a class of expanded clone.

CASSQLVGGSSYNEQFF | TGTGCCAGCAGCCAGCTAGTTGGCGGAAGCTCCTACAATGAGCAGTTCTTC | TRBJ2-1 | NA | TRBV3-1 | many
CATSALTTSSYNEQFF | TGTGCCACCAGTGCCTTGACTACCAGCTCCTACAATGAGCAGTTCTTC | TRBJ2-1 | NA | TRBV24-1 | NA
CASRALRGPGELFF | TGTGCCAGCAGAGCCCTCAGGGGACCCGGGGAGCTGTTTTTT | TRBJ2-2 | NA | TRBV12-3/TRBV12-4 | many
CSASLASGNNEQFF | TGCAGTGCTAGTTTGGCTAGCGGGAACAATGAGCAGTTCTTC | TRBJ2-1 | TRBD2 | TRBV20-1 | few
CASSLGGSANTIYF | TGCGCCAGCAGCTTGGGGGGGAGCGCAAACACCATATATTTT | TRBJ1-3 | NA | TRBV5-1 | NA
CASSYRQGYGYTF | TGTGCCAGCAGTTACCGCCAGGGCTATGGCTACACCTTC | TRBJ1-2 | NA | TRBV6-5 | few
CASSPEGRYNEQFF | TGCGCCAGCAGCCCTGAGGGCCGATACAATGAGCAGTTCTTC | TRBJ2-1 | NA | TRBV4-1 | few
CASSGRGAVTGELFF | TGTGCCAGCAGTGGTCGGGGGGCGGTCACCGGGGAGCTGTTTTTT | TRBJ2-2 | NA | TRBV12-3/TRBV12-4 | many
CASSEGVAGGNTGELFF | TGTGCCAGCAGTGAAGGGGTAGCGGGAGGTAACACCGGGGAGCTGTTTTTT | TRBJ2-2 | TRBD2 | TRBV2 | NA
CASSPTEGLNSPLHF | TGCGCCAGCAGCCCCACTGAGGGCCTGAATTCACCCCTCCACTTT | TRBJ1-6 | NA | TRBV5-1 | NA
CASSRQKGEKLFF | TGTGCCAGCAGTCGACAGAAGGGTGAAAAACTGTTTTTT | TRBJ1-4 | NA | TRBV12-3/TRBV12-4 | NA
CASSPTGELFF | TGTGCCAGTAGTCCTACCGGGGAGCTGTTTTTT | TRBJ2-2 | NA | TRBV19 | NA
CASSWGNEQYF | TGTGCCAGCAGTTGGGGAAACGAGCAGTACTTC | TRBJ2-7 | NA | TRBV7-9 | many
CASSIPTSGLGNYGYTF | TGTGCCAGTAGTATACCCACGTCAGGCCTAGGTAACTATGGCTACACCTTC | TRBJ1-2 | NA | TRBV19 | NA
CASSLKDRSHEQYF | TGCGCCAGCAGCTTGAAGGACAGGAGCCACGAGCAGTACTTC | TRBJ2-7 | TRBD1 | TRBV5-1 | NA
CASSLVVNSNQPQHF | TGTGCCAGCAGCTTAGTTGTTAATAGCAATCAGCCCCAGCATTTT | TRBJ1-5 | NA | TRBV7-2 | few
CASSYSWTSGTYEQYF | TGTGCCAGCAGTTACTCCTGGACTAGCGGGACCTACGAGCAGTACTTC | TRBJ2-7 | TRBD2 | TRBV6-5 | many
CASSPGLVGPYEQYF | TGTGCCAGCAGCCCGGGACTAGTTGGCCCCTACGAGCAGTACTTC | TRBJ2-7 | TRBD2 | TRBV7-2 | NA
CASSLAWQGTYNSPLHF | TGTGCCAGCAGCTTAGCGTGGCAGGGAACCTATAATTCACCCCTCCACTTT | TRBJ1-6 | NA | TRBV7-9 | NA
CSATLELGYNEKLFF | TGCAGTGCTACCTTAGAGTTAGGGTATAATGAAAAACTGTTTTTT | TRBJ1-4 | NA | TRBV20-1 | NA
CASSLEGGAAVNEQFF | TGTGCCAGCAGCTTGGAAGGGGGCGCAGCAGTGAATGAGCAGTTCTTC | TRBJ2-1 | TRBD1 | TRBV5-6 | many
CASSTTEVSHEQYF | TGTGCCAGCAGTACGACCGAGGTGTCCCACGAGCAGTACTTC | TRBJ2-7 | NA | TRBV6-6 | NA
CASSSTGVQETQYF | TGTGCCAGCAGCTCCACAGGGGTGCAAGAGACCCAGTACTTC | TRBJ2-5 | TRBD1 | TRBV7-6 | few
CASSPTGANTEAFF | TGTGCCAGCAGCCCGACCGGAGCTAACACTGAAGCTTTCTTT | TRBJ1-1 | NA | TRBV3-1 | many
CASSPRHQETQYF | TGTGCCAGCAGCCCCAGACACCAAGAGACCCAGTACTTC | TRBJ2-5 | NA | TRBV3-1 | many
CASSVVAGGDNEQFF | TGTGCCAGCAGCGTAGTGGCGGGAGGGGACAATGAGCAGTTCTTC | TRBJ2-1 | TRBD2 | TRBV9 | many
CASSPGALVNGYTF | TGTGCCAGCAGCCCGGGGGCACTGGTTAATGGCTACACCTTC | TRBJ1-2 | NA | TRBV12-3/TRBV12-4 | NA
CASSQGGNTDTQYF | TGTGCCAGCAGCCAAGGGGGGAACACAGATACGCAGTATTTT | TRBJ2-3 | NA | TRBV4-2 | NA
CASRSRAPNTEAFF | TGTGCCAGCCGTAGCAGGGCTCCAAACACTGAAGCTTTCTTT | TRBJ1-1 | NA | TRBV12-3/TRBV12-4 | many
CASSFQRGDLTDTQYF | TGTGCCAGCAGCTTCCAGCGGGGGGACCTCACAGATACGCAGTATTTT | TRBJ2-3 | TRBD2 | TRBV5-8 | few
CASSLVAGNNEQFF | TGCGCCAGCAGCTTGGTAGCGGGGAACAATGAGCAGTTCTTC | TRBJ2-1 | TRBD2 | TRBV5-1 | NA
CAISESTFTEAFF | TGTGCCATCAGTGAGTCGACGTTCACTGAAGCTTTCTTT | TRBJ1-1 | NA | TRBV10-3 | few
CASSLGSGGRYNEQFF | TGTGCCAGCAGCTTGGGTTCTGGCGGGAGGTACAATGAGCAGTTCTTC | TRBJ2-1 | TRBD2 | TRBV5-4 | few
CASQGTGAAGELFF | TGTGCCAGCCAAGGGACAGGGGCGGCCGGGGAGCTGTTTTTT | TRBJ2-2 | TRBD1 | TRBV2 | few
CASSSWTSANEKLFF | TGTGCCAGCAGTTCCTGGACATCAGCTAATGAAAAACTGTTTTTT | TRBJ1-4 | NA | TRBV27 | NA
CASSTGRTDVTDTQYF | TGCGCCAGCAGCACTGGTCGGACGGATGTCACAGATACGCAGTATTTT | TRBJ2-3 | NA | TRBV5-1 | NA
CASSAAGGNQPQHF | TGTGCCAGCAGTGCGGCAGGGGGCAATCAGCCCCAGCATTTT | TRBJ1-5 | NA | TRBV28 | many
CASRVQGQTEAFF | TGTGCCAGCAGGGTACAGGGGCAGACTGAAGCTTTCTTT | TRBJ1-1 | TRBD1 | TRBV12-3/TRBV12-4 | NA
CASTDGRASLQSNEQFF | TGTGCCAGCACGGACGGCCGGGCGTCGCTACAGTCTAATGAGCAGTTCTTC | TRBJ2-1 | NA | TRBV6-6 | many
CASSYDPGTVASGANVLTF | TGTGCCAGCAGTTACGATCCTGGGACAGTCGCCTCTGGGGCCAACGTCCTGACTTTC | TRBJ2-6 | TRBD1 | TRBV6-5 | NA
CASSQEGTGHNEQFF | TGTGCCAGCAGCCAAGAAGGGACAGGGCACAATGAGCAGTTCTTC | TRBJ2-1 | TRBD1 | TRBV14 | many
CASSPQLFTAKNIQYF | TGTGCCAGCTCACCACAGCTCTTTACGGCCAAAAACATTCAGTACTTC | TRBJ2-4 | NA | TRBV18 | many
CASSFKGWDEQFF | TGTGCCAGCAGTTTTAAGGGGTGGGATGAGCAGTTCTTC | TRBJ2-1 | NA | TRBV12-3/TRBV12-4 | NA
CASSLSSPGELFF | TGTGCCAGCAGTTTATCTTCCCCCGGGGAGCTGTTTTTT | TRBJ2-2 | NA | TRBV27 | many
CAISDGTGTQYEQYF | TGTGCCATCAGTGACGGGACAGGGACACAATACGAGCAGTACTTC | TRBJ2-7 | TRBD1 | TRBV10-3 | NA
CASSGEGLGTDTQYF | TGTGCCAGCAGTGGGGAAGGGCTGGGGACAGATACGCAGTATTTT | TRBJ2-3 | NA | TRBV2 | NA
CASSLGGIYGYTF | TGTGCCAGCAGTTTGGGGGGAATCTATGGCTACACCTTC | TRBJ1-2 | NA | TRBV12-3/TRBV12-4 | NA
CASRIRGAETQYF | TGTGCCAGCAGGATCAGGGGGGCAGAGACCCAGTACTTC | TRBJ2-5 | NA | TRBV3-1 | few
CAWSVSFGANVLTF | TGTGCCTGGAGTGTAAGCTTTGGGGCCAACGTCCTGACTTTC | TRBJ2-6 | NA | TRBV30 | many
CASSTPATGGRSDTQYF | TGTGCCAGCAGTACACCCGCGACGGGAGGTCGGTCAGATACGCAGTATTTT | TRBJ2-3 | TRBD2 | TRBV28 | NA
CASSLARQGRYEQYF | TGCGCCAGCAGCTTGGCCAGGCAGGGACGCTACGAGCAGTACTTC | TRBJ2-7 | NA | TRBV5-1 | NA
CASSSPGARPYEQYF | TGTGCCAGCAGTTCCCCAGGGGCTCGACCCTACGAGCAGTACTTC | TRBJ2-7 | NA | TRBV6-5 | many
CASYPNQASGNTIYF | TGTGCCAGCTACCCTAATCAGGCCTCTGGAAACACCATATATTTT | TRBJ1-3 | NA | TRBV28 | few
CASSSGRSERTEQFF | TGTGCTAGCAGCTCTGGTAGATCGGAAAGGACTGAGCAGTTCTTC | TRBJ2-1 | NA | TRBV7-7 | many
CASSALGLAGVSGELFF | TGTGCCAGCAGTGCGTTGGGACTAGCGGGAGTTTCCGGGGAGCTGTTTTTT | TRBJ2-2 | TRBD2 | TRBV11-2 | many
CASSSQQGFAEAFF | TGTGCCAGCAGCTCACAACAGGGGTTCGCTGAAGCTTTCTTT | TRBJ1-1 | TRBD1 | TRBV7-9 | few
CAISESAEVGQPQHF | TGTGCCATCAGTGAGTCGGCAGAAGTAGGTCAGCCCCAGCATTTT | TRBJ1-5 | NA | TRBV10-3 | many